This TCR beta chain was sequenced in a study of CD8+CD57+ T cells in acquired aplastic anemia listed by TCRdb under 2018. As for the study more broadly: DNA extracted from sorted CD4+ and CD8+ cells had a mean of around 3.3 ug, with a range of 0.2 to 27.4 ug. CD8+CD57+ expansion was defined as frequency above the mean frequency observed in healthy subjects. Points the paper makes about the study in general: Patients and healthy controls showed no significant difference in CD8+ Simpson's diversity (P=0.060). Twenty-nine CD8+ CDR3 sequences were shared between patients and controls but appeared highly expressed in patients and within their immunodominant clones.

Notes on this clonotype: Its binding antigen is unknown. Per-base quality was not reported, and no clone a single base away is much larger than it.

Profiling of TCR beta VDJ combinations and CDR3 sequences used genomic DNA as the template. TCR repertoire sequencing was run on an Illumina HiSeq 2000. The authors processed their data as follows. TRBV/TRBJ rearrangement plots, CDR3 size and DJ length profiles, and Simpson's diversity index were used to evaluate the repertoires. The most abundant DNA sequence in the deep sequencing data was taken as the immunodominant clone. CDR3 amino acid sequences were checked for sharing across subjects and were also compared against the VDJdb database and published repertoires. TCRdb reanalyzed the raw reads on its own, using fastp at Q25 for trimming and MiXCR for clone calling, and kept in-frame beta chains. Each record represents a unique CDR3 protein, reported with the most common genes and DNA among its rows. The V and J calls shown here were made by TCRdb, not taken from the authors' results. The sample yields roughly 150,000 distinct CDR3 sequences; over 40% were counted once. About 2.9% of the sample lies in the top ten.

Patients chosen for sequencing had shown expansion of CD8+CD57+ cells by flow cytometry. Every patient had a diagnosis of severe acquired aplastic anemia based on International Study of Aplastic Anemia and Agranulocytosis and Camitta criteria. Patients had received no therapy at the time of blood sampling. In this study, sorted CD4+ and CD8+ T cells from the blood of healthy subjects and of severe aplastic anemia patients had their TCR repertoires deep-sequenced. Patients were enrolled under clinicaltrials.gov protocols 00001620, 01623167, 00001397, 00071045, 00081523 and 00961064 in the USA. Ficoll-Paque density gradient centrifugation was used to isolate peripheral blood mononuclear cells. Before DNA was extracted, CD4+ and CD8+ T cells were sorted using either FACS or magnetic beads. Including the terminal cysteine and phenylalanine, the CDR3 comprises 12 residues. Only the CDR3 region is kept as DNA, spanning 36 bases read in frame from base 1. V has 8 bases trimmed and J has 7 bases trimmed; junction bases matching no gene number 5. Sequences MNHNS (CDR1) and SASEGT (CDR2) are obtained from the germline V gene.

This TCR was sampled from a human donor with aplastic anemia. This sequence uses TRBV6-1 and TRBJ1-2; 9 bases in the junction line up with TRBD1. Sample: sorted CD4+, CD8+, or CD8+CD57+ T cells (not recorded which) from PBMCs. The CDR3 region: CASLQGAIGYTF. The DNA sequence follows: TGTGCCAGCCTACAGGGGGCCATTGGCTACACCTTC.